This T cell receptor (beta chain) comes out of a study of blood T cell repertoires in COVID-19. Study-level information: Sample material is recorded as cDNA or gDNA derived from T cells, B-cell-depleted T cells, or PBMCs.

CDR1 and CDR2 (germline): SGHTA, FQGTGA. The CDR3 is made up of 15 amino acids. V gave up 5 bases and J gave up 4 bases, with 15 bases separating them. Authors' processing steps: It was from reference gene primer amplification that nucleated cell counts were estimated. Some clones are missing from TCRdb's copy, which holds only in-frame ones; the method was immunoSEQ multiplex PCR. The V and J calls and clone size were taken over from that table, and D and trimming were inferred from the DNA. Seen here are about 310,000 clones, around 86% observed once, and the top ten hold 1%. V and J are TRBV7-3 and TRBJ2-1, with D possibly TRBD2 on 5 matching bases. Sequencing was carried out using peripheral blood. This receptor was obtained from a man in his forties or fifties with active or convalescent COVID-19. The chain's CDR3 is CASSPDFAGYNEQFF. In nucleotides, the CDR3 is TGTGCCAGCAGCCCCGATTTCGCGGGTTACAATGAGCAGTTCTTC.